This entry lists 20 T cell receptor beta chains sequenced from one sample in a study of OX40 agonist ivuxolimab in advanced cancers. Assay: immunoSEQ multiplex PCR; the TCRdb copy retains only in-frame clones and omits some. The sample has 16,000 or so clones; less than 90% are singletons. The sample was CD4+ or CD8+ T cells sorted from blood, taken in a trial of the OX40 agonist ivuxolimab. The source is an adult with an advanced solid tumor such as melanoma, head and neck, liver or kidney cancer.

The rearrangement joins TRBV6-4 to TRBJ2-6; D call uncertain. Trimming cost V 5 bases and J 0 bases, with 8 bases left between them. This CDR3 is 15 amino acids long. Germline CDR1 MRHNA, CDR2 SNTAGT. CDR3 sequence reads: CASSIVHSGANVLTF. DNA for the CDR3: TGTGCCAGCAGTATTGTGCACTCTGGGGCCAACGTCCTGACTTTC.

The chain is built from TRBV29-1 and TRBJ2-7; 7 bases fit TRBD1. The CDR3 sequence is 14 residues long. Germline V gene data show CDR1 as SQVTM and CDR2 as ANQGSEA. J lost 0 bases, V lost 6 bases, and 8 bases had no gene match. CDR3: CSVAHGQASYEQYF. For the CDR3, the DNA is TGCAGCGTAGCTCATGGACAGGCCTCCTACGAGCAGTACTTC.

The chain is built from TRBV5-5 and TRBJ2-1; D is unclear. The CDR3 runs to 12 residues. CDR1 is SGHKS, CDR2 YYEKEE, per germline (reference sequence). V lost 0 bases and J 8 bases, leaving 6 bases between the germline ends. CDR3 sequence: CASSLGRDEQFF. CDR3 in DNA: TGTGCCAGCAGCTTGGGTCGAGATGAGCAGTTCTTC.

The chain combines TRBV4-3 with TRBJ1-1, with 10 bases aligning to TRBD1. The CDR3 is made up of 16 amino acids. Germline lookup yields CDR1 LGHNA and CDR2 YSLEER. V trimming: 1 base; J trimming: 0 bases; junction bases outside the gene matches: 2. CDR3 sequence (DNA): TGCGCCAGCAGCCAAGGGACAGGGGGTTTGAACACTGAAGCTTTCTTT. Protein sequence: CASSQGTGGLNTEAFF.

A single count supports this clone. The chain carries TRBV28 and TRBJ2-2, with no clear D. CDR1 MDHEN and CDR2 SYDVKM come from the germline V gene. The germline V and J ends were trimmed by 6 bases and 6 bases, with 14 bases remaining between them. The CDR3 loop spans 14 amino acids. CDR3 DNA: TGTGCCAGCAGGAGACATGGTGGTTCCGGGGAGCTGTTTTTT. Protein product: CASRRHGGSGELFF.

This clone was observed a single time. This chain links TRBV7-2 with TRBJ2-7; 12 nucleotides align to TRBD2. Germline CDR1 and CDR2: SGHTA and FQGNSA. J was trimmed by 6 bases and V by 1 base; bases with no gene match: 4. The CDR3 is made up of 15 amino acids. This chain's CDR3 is CASSLVTSGRSEQYF. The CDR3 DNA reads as TGTGCCAGCAGCTTAGTAACTAGCGGGAGGAGCGAGCAGTACTTC.

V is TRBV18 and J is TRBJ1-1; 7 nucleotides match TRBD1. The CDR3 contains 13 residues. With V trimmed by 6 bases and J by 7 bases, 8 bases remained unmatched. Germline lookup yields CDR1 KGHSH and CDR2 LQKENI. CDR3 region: CASSVTGSGEAFF. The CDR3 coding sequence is TGTGCCAGCTCCGTGACAGGGTCCGGTGAAGCTTTCTTT.

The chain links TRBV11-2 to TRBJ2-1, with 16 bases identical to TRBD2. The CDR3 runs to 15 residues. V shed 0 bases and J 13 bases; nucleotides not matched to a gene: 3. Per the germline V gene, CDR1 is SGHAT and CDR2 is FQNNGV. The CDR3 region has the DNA TGTGCCAGCAGCTTAGAGGGACTAGCGGGAGGGTATCAGTTCTTC. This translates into CASSLEGLAGGYQFF.

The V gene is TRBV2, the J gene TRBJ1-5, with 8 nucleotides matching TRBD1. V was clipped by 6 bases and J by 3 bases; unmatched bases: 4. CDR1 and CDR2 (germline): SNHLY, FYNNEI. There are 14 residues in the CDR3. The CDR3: CASSEGQDNQPQHF. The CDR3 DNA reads TGTGCCAGCAGCGAGGGACAGGACAATCAGCCCCAGCATTTT.

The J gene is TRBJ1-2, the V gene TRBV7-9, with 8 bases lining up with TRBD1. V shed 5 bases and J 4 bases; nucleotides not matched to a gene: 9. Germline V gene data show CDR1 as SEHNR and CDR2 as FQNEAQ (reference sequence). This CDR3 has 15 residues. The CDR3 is CASSPTTGEAYGYTF. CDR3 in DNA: TGTGCCAGCAGCCCGACGACAGGGGAGGCCTATGGCTACACCTTC.

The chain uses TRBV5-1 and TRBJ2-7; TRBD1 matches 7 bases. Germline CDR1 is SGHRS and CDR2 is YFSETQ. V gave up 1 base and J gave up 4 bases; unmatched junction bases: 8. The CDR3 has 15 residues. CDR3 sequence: CASSLSGTVPYEQYF. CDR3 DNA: TGCGCCAGCAGCTTGTCCGGGACAGTACCGTACGAGCAGTACTTC.

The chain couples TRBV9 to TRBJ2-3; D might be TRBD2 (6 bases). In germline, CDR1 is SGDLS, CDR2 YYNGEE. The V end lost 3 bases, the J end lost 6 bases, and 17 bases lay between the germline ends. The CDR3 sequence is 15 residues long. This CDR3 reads CASSGRLGSSDTQYF. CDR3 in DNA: TGTGCCAGCAGCGGAAGACTAGGATCTTCTGATACGCAGTATTTT.

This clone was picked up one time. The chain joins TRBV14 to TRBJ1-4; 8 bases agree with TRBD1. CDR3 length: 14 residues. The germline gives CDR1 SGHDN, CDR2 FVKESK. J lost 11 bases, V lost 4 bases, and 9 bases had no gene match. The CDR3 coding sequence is TGTGCCAGCAGCCTTGCGGGACAGGTCCCTAAACTGTTTTTT. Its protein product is CASSLAGQVPKLFF.

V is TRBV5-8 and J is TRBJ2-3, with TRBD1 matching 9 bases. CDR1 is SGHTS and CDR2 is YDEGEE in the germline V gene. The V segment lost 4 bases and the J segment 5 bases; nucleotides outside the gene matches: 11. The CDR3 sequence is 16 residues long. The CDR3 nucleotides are TGTGCCAGCAGCGCCCCCGGGACAGGGTTACGAGATACGCAGTATTTT. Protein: CASSAPGTGLRDTQYF.

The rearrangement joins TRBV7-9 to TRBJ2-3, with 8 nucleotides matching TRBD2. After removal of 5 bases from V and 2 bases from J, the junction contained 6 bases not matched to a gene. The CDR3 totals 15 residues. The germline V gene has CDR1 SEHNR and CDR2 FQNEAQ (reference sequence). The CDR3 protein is CASSRGGRHTDTQYF. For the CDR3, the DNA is TGTGCCAGCAGCCGCGGGGGGCGGCACACAGATACGCAGTATTTT. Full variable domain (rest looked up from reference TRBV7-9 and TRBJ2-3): DTGVSQNPRHKITKRGQNVTFRCDPISEHNRLYWYRQTLGQGPEFLTYFQNEAQLEKSRLLSDRFSAERPKGSFSTLEIQRTEQGDSAMYLCASSRGGRHTDTQYFGPGTRLTVL.

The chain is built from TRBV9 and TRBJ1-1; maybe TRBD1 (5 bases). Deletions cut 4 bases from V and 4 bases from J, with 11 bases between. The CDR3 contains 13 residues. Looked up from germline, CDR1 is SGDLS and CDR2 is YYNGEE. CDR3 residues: CASSSRGGTEAFF. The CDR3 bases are TGTGCCAGCAGCTCCCGGGGGGGCACTGAAGCTTTCTTT.

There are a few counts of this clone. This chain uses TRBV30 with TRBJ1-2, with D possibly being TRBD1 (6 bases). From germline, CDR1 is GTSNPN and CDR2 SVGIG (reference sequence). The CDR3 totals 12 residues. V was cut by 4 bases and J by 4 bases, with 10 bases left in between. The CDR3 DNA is TGTGCCTGGACACAAGGGGGCTATGGCTACACCTTC. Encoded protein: CAWTQGGYGYTF.

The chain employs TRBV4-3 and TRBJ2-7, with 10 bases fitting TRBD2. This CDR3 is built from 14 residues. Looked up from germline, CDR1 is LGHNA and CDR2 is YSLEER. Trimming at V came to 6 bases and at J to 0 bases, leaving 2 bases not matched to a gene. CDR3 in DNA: TGCGCCAGCAGAGCTAGCGGGAGCTCCTACGAGCAGTACTTC. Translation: CASRASGSSYEQYF.

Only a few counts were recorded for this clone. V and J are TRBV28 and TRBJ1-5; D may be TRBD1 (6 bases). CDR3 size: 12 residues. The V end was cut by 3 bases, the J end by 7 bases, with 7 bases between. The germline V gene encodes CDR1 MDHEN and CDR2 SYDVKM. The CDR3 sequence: CASSFGGQPQHF. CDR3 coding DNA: TGTGCCAGCAGTTTTGGGGGCCAGCCCCAGCATTTT.

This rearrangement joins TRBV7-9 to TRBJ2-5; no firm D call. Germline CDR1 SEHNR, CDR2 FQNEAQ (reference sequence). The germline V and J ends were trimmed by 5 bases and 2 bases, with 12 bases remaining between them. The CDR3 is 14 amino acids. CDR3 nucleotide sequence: TGTGCCAGCAGCCTAAGAGGCATTCAAGAGACCCAGTACTTC. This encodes CASSLRGIQETQYF.